This entry features one TCR beta chain sequence. Antigen: not known. The data derive from a study of beta chain features in type 1 diabetes. Background on the study: All samples together contributed 90 million to 110 million sorted cells for examination.

Of the isolated RNA, all was reverse transcribed, and so the sequenced material was expressed TCRB transcripts. Assay used: immunoSEQ multiplex PCR; TCRdb lists only in-frame clones, some missing. The sample contains 280,000 or so clones, approximately 15% of which appear only once. Study observations and caveats: The study found that naive, central memory and Treg TCRB repertoires appeared more similar in patients than in healthy donors. A moderate, significant TCRB CDR3 shortening appeared in type 1 diabetes across four CD4+ subsets.

CDR3 length equals 15 residues. Looked up from germline, CDR1 is MGHDK and CDR2 is SYGVNS. V lost 3 bases and J 4 bases, leaving 14 bases between the germline ends. The sequenced sample consisted of naive CD4+ T cells from blood. The source is a man aged 18 to 29 with type 1 diabetes. The chain combines TRBV25-1 with TRBJ2-3; tentative D call: TRBD2 (5 bases). The CDR3 nucleotides are TGTGCCAGCAGTGATGCGTTGGGAGTAGCAGATACGCAGTATTTT. As protein: CASSDALGVADTQYF.